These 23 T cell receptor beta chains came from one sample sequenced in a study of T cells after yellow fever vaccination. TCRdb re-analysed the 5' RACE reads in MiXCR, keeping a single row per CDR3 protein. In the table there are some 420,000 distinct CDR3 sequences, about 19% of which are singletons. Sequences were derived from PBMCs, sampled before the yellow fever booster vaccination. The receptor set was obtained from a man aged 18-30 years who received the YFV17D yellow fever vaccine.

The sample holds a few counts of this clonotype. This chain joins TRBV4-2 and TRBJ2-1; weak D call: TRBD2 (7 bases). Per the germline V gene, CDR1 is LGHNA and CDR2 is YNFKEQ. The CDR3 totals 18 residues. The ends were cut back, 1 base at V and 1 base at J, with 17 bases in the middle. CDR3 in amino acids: CASSQADYGGRSYNEQFF. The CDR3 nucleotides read TGTGCCAGCAGCCAAGCCGACTACGGGGGGCGATCCTACAATGAGCAGTTCTTC.

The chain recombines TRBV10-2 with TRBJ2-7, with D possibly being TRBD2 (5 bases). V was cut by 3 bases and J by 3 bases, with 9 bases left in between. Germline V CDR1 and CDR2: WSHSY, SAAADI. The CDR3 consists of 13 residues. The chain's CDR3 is CASSDGIYYEQYF. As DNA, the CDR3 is TGCGCCAGCAGTGACGGGATTTACTACGAGCAGTACTTC.

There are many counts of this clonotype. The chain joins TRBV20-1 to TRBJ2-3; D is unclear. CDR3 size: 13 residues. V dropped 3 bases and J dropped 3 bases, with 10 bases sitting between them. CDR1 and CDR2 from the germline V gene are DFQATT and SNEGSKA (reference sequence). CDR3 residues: CSASRVNTDTQYF. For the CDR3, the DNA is TGCAGTGCTAGCCGAGTTAATACAGATACGCAGTATTTT.

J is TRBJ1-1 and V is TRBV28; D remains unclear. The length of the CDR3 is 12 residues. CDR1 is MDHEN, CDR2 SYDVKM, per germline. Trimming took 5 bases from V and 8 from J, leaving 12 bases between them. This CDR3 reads CASSPLIREAFF. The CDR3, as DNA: TGTGCCAGCAGTCCCCTTATCCGGGAAGCTTTCTTT.

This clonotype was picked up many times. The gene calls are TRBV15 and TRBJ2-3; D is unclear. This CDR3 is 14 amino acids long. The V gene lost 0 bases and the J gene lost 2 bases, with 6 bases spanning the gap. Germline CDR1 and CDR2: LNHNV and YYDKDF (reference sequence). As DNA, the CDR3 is TGTGCCACCAGCAGAGATCATCACACAGATACGCAGTATTTT. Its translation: CATSRDHHTDTQYF.

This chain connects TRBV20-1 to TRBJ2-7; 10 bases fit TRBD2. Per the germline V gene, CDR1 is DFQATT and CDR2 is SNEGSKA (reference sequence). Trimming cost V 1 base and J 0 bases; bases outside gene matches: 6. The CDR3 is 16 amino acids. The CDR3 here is CSARVAGGLISYEQYF. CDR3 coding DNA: TGCAGTGCTAGAGTAGCGGGGGGCCTGATCTCCTACGAGCAGTACTTC.

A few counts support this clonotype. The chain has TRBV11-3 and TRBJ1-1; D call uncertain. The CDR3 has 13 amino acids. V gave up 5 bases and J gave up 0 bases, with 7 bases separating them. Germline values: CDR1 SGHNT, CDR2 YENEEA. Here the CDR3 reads CASSRRMNTEAFF. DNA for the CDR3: TGTGCCAGCAGCCGAAGAATGAACACTGAAGCTTTCTTT.

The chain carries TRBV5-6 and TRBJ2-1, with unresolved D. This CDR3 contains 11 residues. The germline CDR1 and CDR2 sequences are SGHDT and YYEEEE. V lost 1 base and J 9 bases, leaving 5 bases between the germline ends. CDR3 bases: TGTGCCAGCAGCTTGCACGTTGAGCAGTTCTTC. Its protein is CASSLHVEQFF. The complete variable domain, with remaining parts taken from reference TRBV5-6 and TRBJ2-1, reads DAGVTQSPTHLIKTRGQQVTLRCSPKSGHDTVSWYQQALGQGPQFIFQYYEEEERQRGNFPDRFSGHQFPNYSSELNVNALLLGDSALYLCASSLHVEQFFGPGTRLTVL.

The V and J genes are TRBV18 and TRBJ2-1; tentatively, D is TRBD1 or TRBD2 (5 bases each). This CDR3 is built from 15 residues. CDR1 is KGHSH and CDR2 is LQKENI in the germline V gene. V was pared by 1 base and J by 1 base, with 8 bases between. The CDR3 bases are TGTGCCAGCTCACCACTTGGGACGTCCTACAATGAGCAGTTCTTC. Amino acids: CASSPLGTSYNEQFF. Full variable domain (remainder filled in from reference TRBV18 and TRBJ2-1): NAGVMQNPRHLVRRRGQEARLRCSPMKGHSHVYWYRQLPEEGLKFMVYLQKENIIDESGMPKERFSAEFPKEGPSILRIQQVVRGDSAAYFCASSPLGTSYNEQFFGPGTRLTVL.

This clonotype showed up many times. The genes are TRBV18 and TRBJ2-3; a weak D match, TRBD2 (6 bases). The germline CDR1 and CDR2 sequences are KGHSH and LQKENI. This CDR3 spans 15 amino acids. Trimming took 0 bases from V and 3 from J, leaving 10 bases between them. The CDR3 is CASSPPRGGTDTQYF. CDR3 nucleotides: TGTGCCAGCTCACCACCTAGAGGAGGGACAGATACGCAGTATTTT.

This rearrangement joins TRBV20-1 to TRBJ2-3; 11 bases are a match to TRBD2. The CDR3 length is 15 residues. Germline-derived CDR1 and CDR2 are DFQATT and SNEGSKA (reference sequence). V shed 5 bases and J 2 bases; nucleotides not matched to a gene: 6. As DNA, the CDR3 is TGCAGTGCTCCGCTAGCGGGGGGACTCACAGATACGCAGTATTTT. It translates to CSAPLAGGLTDTQYF.

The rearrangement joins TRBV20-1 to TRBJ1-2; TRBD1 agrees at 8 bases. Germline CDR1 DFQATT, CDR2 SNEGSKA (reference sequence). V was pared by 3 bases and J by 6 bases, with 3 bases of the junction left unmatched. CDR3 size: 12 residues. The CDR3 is CSASGRGHGYTF. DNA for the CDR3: TGCAGTGCTAGTGGCAGGGGGCATGGCTACACCTTC.

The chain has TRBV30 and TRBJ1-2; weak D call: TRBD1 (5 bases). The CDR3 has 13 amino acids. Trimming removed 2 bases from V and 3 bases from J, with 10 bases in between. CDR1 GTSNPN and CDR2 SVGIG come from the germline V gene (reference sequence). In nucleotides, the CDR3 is TGTGCCTGGAGTCAACAGGCTGACTATGGCTACACCTTC. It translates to CAWSQQADYGYTF.

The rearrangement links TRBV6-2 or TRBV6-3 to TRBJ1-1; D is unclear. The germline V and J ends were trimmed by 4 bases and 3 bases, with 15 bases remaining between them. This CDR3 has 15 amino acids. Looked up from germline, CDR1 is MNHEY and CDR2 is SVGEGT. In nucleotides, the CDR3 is TGTGCCAGCAGTTCCCCCCGTGACGGGGACACTGAAGCTTTCTTT. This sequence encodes CASSSPRDGDTEAFF.

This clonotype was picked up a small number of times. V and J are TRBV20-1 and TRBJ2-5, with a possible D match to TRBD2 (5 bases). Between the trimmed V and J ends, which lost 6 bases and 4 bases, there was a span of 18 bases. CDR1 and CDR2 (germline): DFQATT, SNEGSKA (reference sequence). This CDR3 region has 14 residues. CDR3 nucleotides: TGCAGTGCCCTACCCTTTCTCAGCGGAGAGACCCAGTACTTC. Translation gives CSALPFLSGETQYF.

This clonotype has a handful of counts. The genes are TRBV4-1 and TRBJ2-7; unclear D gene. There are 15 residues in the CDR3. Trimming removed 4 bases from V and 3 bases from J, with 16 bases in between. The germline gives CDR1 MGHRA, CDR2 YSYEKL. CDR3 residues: CASSRGDRPYYEQYF. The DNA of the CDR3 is TGCGCCAGCAGCCGGGGTGACCGACCGTACTACGAGCAGTACTTC.

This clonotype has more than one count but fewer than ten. Here the CDR3 reads CASRALGGSYNEQFF. CDR3 sequence (DNA): TGTGCCAGCAGGGCTCTAGGGGGCTCCTACAATGAGCAGTTCTTC. The chain carries TRBV6-1 and TRBJ2-1; weak D call: TRBD1 (6 bases). In germline, CDR1 is MNHNS, CDR2 SASEGT. The length of the CDR3 is 15 residues. The germline V and J ends were trimmed by 6 bases and 0 bases, with 12 bases remaining between them.

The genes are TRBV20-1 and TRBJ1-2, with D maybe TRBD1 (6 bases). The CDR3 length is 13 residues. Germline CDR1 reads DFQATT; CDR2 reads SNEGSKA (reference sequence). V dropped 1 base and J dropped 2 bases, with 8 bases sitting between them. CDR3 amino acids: CSARAQGNYGYTF. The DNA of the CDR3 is TGCAGTGCTAGAGCACAGGGAAACTATGGCTACACCTTC.

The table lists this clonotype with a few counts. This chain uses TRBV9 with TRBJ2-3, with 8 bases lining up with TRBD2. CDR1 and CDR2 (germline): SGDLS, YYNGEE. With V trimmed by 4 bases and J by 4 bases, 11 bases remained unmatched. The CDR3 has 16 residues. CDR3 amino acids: CASSLSGGAEADTQYF. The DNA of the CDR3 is TGTGCCAGCAGCTTATCCGGGGGGGCCGAGGCAGATACGCAGTATTTT.

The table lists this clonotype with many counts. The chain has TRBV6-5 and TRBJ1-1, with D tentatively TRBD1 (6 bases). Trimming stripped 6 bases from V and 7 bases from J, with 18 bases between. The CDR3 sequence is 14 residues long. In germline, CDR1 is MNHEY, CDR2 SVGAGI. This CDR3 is CASRHRVEEGEAFF. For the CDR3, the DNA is TGTGCCAGCAGACACAGGGTAGAGGAGGGTGAAGCTTTCTTT.

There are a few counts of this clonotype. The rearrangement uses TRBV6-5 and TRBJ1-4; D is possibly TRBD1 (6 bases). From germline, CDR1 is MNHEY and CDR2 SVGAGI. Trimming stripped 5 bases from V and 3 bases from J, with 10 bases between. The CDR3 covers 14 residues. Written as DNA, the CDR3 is TGTGCCAGCAGTCTGGGGGCTGCTAATGAAAAACTGTTTTTT. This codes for CASSLGAANEKLFF.

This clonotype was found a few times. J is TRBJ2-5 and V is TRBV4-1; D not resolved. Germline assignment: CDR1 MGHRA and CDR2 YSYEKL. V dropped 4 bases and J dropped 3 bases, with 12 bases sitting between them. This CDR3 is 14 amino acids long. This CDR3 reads CASSPARAEETQYF. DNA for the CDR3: TGCGCCAGCAGCCCCGCTCGGGCTGAAGAGACCCAGTACTTC.

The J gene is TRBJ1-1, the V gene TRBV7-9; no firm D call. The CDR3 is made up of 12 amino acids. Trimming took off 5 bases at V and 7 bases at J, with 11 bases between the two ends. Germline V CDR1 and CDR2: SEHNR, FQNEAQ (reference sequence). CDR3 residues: CASSPNEGEAFF. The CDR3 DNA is TGTGCCAGCAGCCCTAACGAGGGTGAAGCTTTCTTT.